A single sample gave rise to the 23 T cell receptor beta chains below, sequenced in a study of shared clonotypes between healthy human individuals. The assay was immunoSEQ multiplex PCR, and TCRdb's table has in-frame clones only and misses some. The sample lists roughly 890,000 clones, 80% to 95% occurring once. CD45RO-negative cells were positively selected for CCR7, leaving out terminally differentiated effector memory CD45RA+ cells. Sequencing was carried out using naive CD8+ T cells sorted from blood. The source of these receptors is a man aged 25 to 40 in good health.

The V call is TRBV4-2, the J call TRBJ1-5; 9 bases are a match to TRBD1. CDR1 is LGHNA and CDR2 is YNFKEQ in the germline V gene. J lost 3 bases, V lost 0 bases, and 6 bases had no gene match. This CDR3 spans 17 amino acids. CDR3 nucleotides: TGTGCCAGCAGCCAAGAGTCCGGGACAGGGAACAATCAGCCCCAGCATTTT. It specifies CASSQESGTGNNQPQHF.

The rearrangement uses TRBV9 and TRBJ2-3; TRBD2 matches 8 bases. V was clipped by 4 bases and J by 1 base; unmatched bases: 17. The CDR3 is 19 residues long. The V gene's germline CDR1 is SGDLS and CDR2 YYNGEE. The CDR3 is CASSSNPDSLAGGTDTQYF. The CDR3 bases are TGTGCCAGCAGCTCAAATCCCGATTCCCTAGCGGGTGGCACAGATACGCAGTATTTT.

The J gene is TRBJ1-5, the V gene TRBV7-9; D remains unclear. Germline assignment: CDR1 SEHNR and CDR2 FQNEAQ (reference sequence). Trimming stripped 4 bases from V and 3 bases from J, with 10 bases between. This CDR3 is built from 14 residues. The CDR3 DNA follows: TGTGCCAGCAGCTCCTGGGAATCCAATCAGCCCCAGCATTTT. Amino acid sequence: CASSSWESNQPQHF.

CDR3 sequence (DNA): TGTGCCAGCAGCCAACAGACGGGCTACACCTTC. Translating gives CASSQQTGYTF. The genes are TRBV7-9 and TRBJ1-2; D is unresolved. The germline V gene encodes CDR1 SEHNR and CDR2 FQNEAQ (reference sequence). Trimming took 5 bases from V and 8 from J, leaving 9 bases between them. This CDR3 region has 11 residues.

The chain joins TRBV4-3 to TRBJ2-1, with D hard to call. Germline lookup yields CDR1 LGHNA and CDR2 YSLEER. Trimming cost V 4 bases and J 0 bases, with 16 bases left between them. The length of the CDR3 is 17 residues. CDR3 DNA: TGCGCCAGCAGCCTGGACGAGGCAAGGAGCTCCTACAATGAGCAGTTCTTC. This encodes CASSLDEARSSYNEQFF.

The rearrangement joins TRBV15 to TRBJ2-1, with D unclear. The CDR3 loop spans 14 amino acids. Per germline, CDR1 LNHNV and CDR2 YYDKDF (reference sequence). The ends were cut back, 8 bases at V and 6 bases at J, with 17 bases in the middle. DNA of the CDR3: TGTGCCACCGACCATAGTTTTGGTCGCAATGAGCAGTTCTTC. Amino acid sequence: CATDHSFGRNEQFF.

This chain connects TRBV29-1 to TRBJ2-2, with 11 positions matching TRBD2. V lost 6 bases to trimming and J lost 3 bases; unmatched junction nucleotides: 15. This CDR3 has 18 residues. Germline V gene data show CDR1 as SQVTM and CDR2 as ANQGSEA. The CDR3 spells CSVPIDSGRVRYTGELFF. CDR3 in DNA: TGCAGCGTCCCAATAGATAGCGGGAGGGTTCGCTACACCGGGGAGCTGTTTTTT.

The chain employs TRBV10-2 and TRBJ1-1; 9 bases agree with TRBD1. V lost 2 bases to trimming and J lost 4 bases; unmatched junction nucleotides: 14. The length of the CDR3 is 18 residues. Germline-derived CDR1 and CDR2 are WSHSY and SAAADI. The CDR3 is CASSEGGQGLLGSTEAFF. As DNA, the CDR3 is TGCGCCAGCAGTGAGGGCGGACAGGGGCTACTCGGGAGCACTGAAGCTTTCTTT.

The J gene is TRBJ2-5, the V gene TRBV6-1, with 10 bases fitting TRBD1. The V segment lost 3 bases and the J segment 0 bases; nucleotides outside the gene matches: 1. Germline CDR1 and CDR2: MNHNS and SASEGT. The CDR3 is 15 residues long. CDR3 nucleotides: TGTGCCAGCAGTGAGGACAGGGGGTACCAAGAGACCCAGTACTTC. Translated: CASSEDRGYQETQYF.

The CDR3 reads CASSGRLDQPQHF. The DNA of the CDR3 is TGTGCCAGCAGCGGCCGCTTGGATCAGCCCCAGCATTTT. The chain employs TRBV7-9 and TRBJ1-5; D not certain. Per the germline V gene, CDR1 is SEHNR and CDR2 is FQNEAQ (reference sequence). V shed 5 bases and J shed 5 bases, with 10 bases lying between them. The CDR3 length is 13 residues.

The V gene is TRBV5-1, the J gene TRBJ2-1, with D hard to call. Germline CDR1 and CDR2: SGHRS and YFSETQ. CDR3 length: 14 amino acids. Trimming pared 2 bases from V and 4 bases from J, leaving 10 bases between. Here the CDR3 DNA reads TGCGCCAGCAGCTTATCAGGACCTTACAATGAGCAGTTCTTC. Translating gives CASSLSGPYNEQFF.

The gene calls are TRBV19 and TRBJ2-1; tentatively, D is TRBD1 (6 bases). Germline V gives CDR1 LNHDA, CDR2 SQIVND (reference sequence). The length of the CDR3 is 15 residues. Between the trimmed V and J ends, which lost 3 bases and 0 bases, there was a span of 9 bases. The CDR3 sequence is CASSIYRVSYNEQFF. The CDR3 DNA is TGTGCCAGTAGTATTTACAGGGTCTCCTACAATGAGCAGTTCTTC.

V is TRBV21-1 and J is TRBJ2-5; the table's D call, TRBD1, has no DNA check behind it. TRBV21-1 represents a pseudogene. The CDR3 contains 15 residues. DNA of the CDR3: TGTGCCAGACTAAGGACAGGGGCGGCAATAGAGACCCAGTACTTC. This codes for CARLRTGAAIETQYF.

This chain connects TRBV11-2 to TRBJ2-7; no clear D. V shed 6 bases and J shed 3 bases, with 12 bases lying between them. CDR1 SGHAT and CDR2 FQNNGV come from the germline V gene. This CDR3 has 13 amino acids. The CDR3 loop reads CASSWAVFYEQYF. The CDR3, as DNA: TGTGCCAGCAGTTGGGCAGTATTCTACGAGCAGTACTTC.

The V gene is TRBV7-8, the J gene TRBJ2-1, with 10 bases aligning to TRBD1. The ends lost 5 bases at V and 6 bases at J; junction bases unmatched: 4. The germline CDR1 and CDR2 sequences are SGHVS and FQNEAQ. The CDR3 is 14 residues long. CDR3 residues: CASSPRTGGNEQFF. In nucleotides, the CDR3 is TGTGCCAGCAGCCCTAGGACAGGGGGCAATGAGCAGTTCTTC.

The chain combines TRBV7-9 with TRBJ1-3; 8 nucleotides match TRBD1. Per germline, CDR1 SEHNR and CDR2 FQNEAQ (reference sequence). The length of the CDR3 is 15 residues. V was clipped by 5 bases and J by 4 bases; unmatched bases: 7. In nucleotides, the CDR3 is TGTGCCAGCAGCCAAACCGGGACAGGAGGAAACACCATATATTTT. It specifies CASSQTGTGGNTIYF.

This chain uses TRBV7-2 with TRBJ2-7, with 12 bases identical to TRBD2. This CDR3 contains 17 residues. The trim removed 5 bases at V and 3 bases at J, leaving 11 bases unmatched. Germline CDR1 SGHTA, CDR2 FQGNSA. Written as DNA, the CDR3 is TGTGCCAGCAGCGAAAGGACTAGCGGGAACCTTATCTACGAGCAGTACTTC. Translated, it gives CASSERTSGNLIYEQYF. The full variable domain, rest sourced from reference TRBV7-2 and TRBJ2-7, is GAGVSQSPSNKVTEKGKDVELRCDPISGHTALYWYRQSLGQGLEFLIYFQGNSAPDKSGLPSDRFSAERTGGSVSTLTIQRTQQEDSAVYLCASSERTSGNLIYEQYFGPGTRLTVT.

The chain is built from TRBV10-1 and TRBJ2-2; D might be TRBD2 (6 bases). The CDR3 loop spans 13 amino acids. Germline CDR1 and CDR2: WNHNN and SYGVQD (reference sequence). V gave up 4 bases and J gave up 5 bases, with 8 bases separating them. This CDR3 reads CASSGSGTGELFF. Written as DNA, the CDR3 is TGCGCCAGCAGTGGAAGCGGGACCGGGGAGCTGTTTTTT.

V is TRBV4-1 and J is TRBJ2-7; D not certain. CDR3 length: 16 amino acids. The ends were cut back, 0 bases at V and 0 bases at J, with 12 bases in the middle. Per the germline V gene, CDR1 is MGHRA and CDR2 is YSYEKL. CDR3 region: CASSQDLLEDSYEQYF. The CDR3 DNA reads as TGCGCCAGCAGCCAAGATCTGTTAGAGGACTCCTACGAGCAGTACTTC.

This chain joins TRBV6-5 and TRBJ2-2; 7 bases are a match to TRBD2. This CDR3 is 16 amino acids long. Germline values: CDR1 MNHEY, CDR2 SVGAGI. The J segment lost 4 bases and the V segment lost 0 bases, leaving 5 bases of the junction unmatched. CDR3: CASSYSNGGITGELFF. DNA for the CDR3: TGTGCCAGCAGTTACTCTAACGGGGGGATCACCGGGGAGCTGTTTTTT.

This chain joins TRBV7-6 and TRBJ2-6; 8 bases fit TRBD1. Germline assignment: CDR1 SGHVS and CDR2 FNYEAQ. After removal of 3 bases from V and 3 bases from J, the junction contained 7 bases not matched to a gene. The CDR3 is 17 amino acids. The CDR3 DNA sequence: TGTGCCAGCAGCTTTGAGCAGGGGGCGGGTGGGGCCAACGTCCTGACTTTC. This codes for CASSFEQGAGGANVLTF.

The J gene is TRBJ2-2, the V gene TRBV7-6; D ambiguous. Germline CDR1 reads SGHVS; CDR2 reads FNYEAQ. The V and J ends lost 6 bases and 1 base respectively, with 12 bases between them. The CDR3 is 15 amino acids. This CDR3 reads CASSPSPLNTGELFF. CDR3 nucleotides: TGTGCCAGCAGTCCGAGTCCCTTGAACACCGGGGAGCTGTTTTTT.

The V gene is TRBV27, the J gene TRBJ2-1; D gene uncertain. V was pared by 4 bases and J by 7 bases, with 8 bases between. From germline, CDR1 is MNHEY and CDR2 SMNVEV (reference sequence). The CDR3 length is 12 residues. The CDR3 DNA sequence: TGTGCCAGCAGTTGGAATTATAATGAGCAGTTCTTC. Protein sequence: CASSWNYNEQFF.